This T cell receptor beta chain was sequenced in a study of shared T cell receptors in the human thymus. Between the trimmed V and J ends, which lost 8 bases and 5 bases, there was a span of 21 bases. The CDR3 covers 15 residues. Germline V CDR1 and CDR2: MGHDK, SYGVNS. Sequencing was performed with immunoSEQ multiplex PCR; in TCRdb, only in-frame clones are kept and a portion is missing. The table lists roughly 660,000 clones, roughly 90% of them singletons, with approximately 0.011% in the top ten. The data also belong to a second study, concerning human thymus T cells. That work contributes: The thymus was resected at corrective cardiac surgery. Thymic and blood repertoires seemed to show skewed V and J gene use. What related research reported was that thymic repertoires overlapped highly among unrelated individuals.

This clonotype was sampled from a boy less than two years old with a congenital heart defect. The gene calls are TRBV25-1 and TRBJ2-5; perhaps TRBD2 as D (6 bases). Input material: thymocytes. DNA of the CDR3: TGTGCCAGCGAGGGCCCTGGGACTTGGGGTGAGACCCAGTACTTC. Its protein product is CASEGPGTWGETQYF.